A single sample gave rise to the 28 T cell receptor beta chains below, sequenced in a study of T cells in Graves' hyperthyroidism and ophthalmopathy. Researchers took RNA transcripts and amplified the TCR beta CDR3 regions from them. First-round RT-PCR with HTBI primers amplified the TCR CDR3 region. In TCRdb, the multiplex PCR reads were re-called with MiXCR into one record per CDR3 protein. Of around 690,000 distinct CDR3 sequences detected, around a sixth appear once; the ten largest clones hold roughly 16%. Sequenced: blood. Receptors were obtained from a man over 45 with Graves' hyperthyroidism.

The chain is built from TRBV4-3 and TRBJ2-1, with 7 positions matching TRBD1. The CDR3 spans 15 residues. V dropped 4 bases and J dropped 2; count of bases not matched to a gene: 5. The germline V gene encodes CDR1 LGHNA and CDR2 YSLEER. The CDR3 nucleotides read TGCGCCAGCAGCCCCGGGGACAGCCCCTACAATGAGCAGTTCTTC. Residues: CASSPGDSPYNEQFF.

This clonotype showed up just a few times. The chain couples TRBV5-1 to TRBJ2-3; D assignment may be TRBD1 or TRBD2 (7 bases each). Trimming cost V 4 bases and J 6 bases, with 21 bases left between them. This CDR3 contains 16 residues. The germline V gene has CDR1 SGHRS and CDR2 YFSETQ. CDR3 bases: TGCGCCAGCAGCGAACCAGGGGGGGGCCAGGGGGATACGCAGTATTTT. As protein: CASSEPGGGQGDTQYF.

This sequence joins TRBV30 and TRBJ2-5; D possibly corresponds to TRBD1 (6 bases). CDR1 is GTSNPN, CDR2 SVGIG, per germline (reference sequence). V lost 3 bases and J lost 4, with 15 bases in between. The CDR3 contains 14 residues. The CDR3 sequence: CAWSSEGGRETQYF. The CDR3 DNA follows: TGTGCCTGGAGCTCGGAAGGGGGTAGAGAGACCCAGTACTTC. Together with reference TRBV30 and TRBJ2-5, the CDR3 gives the full variable domain: SQTIHQWPATLVQPVGSPLSLECTVEGTSNPNLYWYRQAAGRGLQLLFYSVGIGQISSEVPQNLSASRPQDRQFILSSKKLLLSDSGFYLCAWSSEGGRETQYFGPGTRLLVL.

This clonotype was seen at least ten times. The V call is TRBV5-1, the J call TRBJ2-1; TRBD1 aligns across 7 bases. V trimming: 4 bases; J trimming: 2 bases; junction bases outside the gene matches: 3. This CDR3 contains 14 residues. Germline values: CDR1 SGHRS, CDR2 YFSETQ. The CDR3 sequence: CASSRTGPYNEQFF. CDR3 DNA sequence: TGCGCCAGCAGCAGGACAGGTCCCTACAATGAGCAGTTCTTC.

The chain links TRBV12-3 or TRBV12-4 to TRBJ1-1, with D hard to call. There are 14 residues in the CDR3. Trimming pared 7 bases from V and 2 bases from J, leaving 14 bases between. The CDR3 loop reads CASIGMAGNTEAFF. The DNA of the CDR3 is TGTGCCAGCATCGGAATGGCGGGTAACACTGAAGCTTTCTTT.

This clonotype is a singleton in its sample. The chain employs TRBV28 and TRBJ2-7; 15 bases are shared with TRBD2. V lost 7 bases and J lost 3; bases outside the gene matches: 10. The CDR3 spans 17 residues. CDR1 is MDHEN, CDR2 SYDVKM, per germline. The CDR3 protein is CASTPGLAGGSFYEQYF. CDR3 coding DNA: TGTGCCAGCACTCCGGGACTAGCGGGAGGCTCCTTCTACGAGCAGTACTTC. The full variable domain, with the rest looked up from reference TRBV28 and TRBJ2-7, is DVKVTQSSRYLVKRTGEKVFLECVQDMDHENMFWYRQDPGLGLRLIYFSYDVKMKEKGDIPEGYSVSREKKERFSLILESASTNQTSMYLCASTPGLAGGSFYEQYFGPGTRLTVT.

In this sample, this clonotype turned up many times. V usage is TRBV11-2 and J usage is TRBJ2-1, with D perhaps TRBD2 (5 bases). With 0 bases removed from V and 4 bases from J, the gap between germline ends came to 16 bases. The CDR3 covers 17 residues. CDR1 SGHAT and CDR2 FQNNGV come from the germline V gene. In DNA, the CDR3 is TGTGCCAGCAGCTTAGATGAGGGCGGCAGGCGGTACAATGAGCAGTTCTTC. It yields the protein CASSLDEGGRRYNEQFF.

The sample holds many counts of this clonotype. A read error may be the cause here, since a much bigger clone is one base away. V and J are TRBV12-3 or TRBV12-4 and TRBJ1-1; TRBD1 might be the D (6 bases). The CDR3 spans 15 residues. V dropped 5 bases and J dropped 3 bases, with 16 bases sitting between them. CDR3 loop: CASSPRGGGHTEAFF. The DNA of the CDR3 is TGTGCCAGCAGTCCCAGGGGCGGGGGACACACTGAAGCTTTCTTT.

V and J are TRBV20-1 and TRBJ1-4, with TRBD1 matching 8 bases. The CDR3 sequence is 15 residues long. V gave up 2 bases and J gave up 6 bases; unmatched junction bases: 8. The V gene's germline CDR1 is DFQATT and CDR2 SNEGSKA (reference sequence). The CDR3 loop is CSARSTTGVHEKLFF. The CDR3 nucleotides are TGCAGTGCTAGATCTACGACAGGGGTGCATGAAAAACTGTTTTTT.

This clonotype was counted many times. CDR3 region: CASSQMTGSNQPQHF. The CDR3 DNA reads TGTGCCAGCAGTCAGATGACAGGTAGCAATCAGCCCCAGCATTTT. The J gene is TRBJ1-5, the V gene TRBV12-3 or TRBV12-4, with D perhaps matching TRBD1 (6 bases). The CDR3 length is 15 residues. Trimming left V 5 bases short and J 0 bases short, with 11 bases between.

This rearrangement joins TRBV5-8 to TRBJ2-2, with 7 positions matching TRBD2. The CDR3 loop spans 18 amino acids. Germline V gives CDR1 SGHTS, CDR2 YDEGEE. V shed 5 bases, J shed 4 bases, and the junction held 17 bases outside the gene matches. The CDR3: CASRPIGTNPASTGELFF. The CDR3 region has the DNA TGTGCCAGCAGACCTATCGGGACTAACCCTGCGAGCACCGGGGAGCTGTTTTTT.

This clonotype was recorded at least ten times. The chain combines TRBV10-3 with TRBJ2-7, with TRBD2 identical over 10 bases. CDR1 and CDR2 from the germline V gene are ENHRY and SYGVKD. CDR3 length: 18 residues. The trim removed 3 bases at V and 0 bases at J, leaving 11 bases unmatched. Written as DNA, the CDR3 is TGTGCCATCAGTGATCTTCCGGGAGGGACTAGCGACTCCTACGAGCAGTACTTC. It is translated as CAISDLPGGTSDSYEQYF.

This clonotype was observed many times. The chain combines TRBV11-2 with TRBJ2-1; TRBD1 matches at 7 bases. CDR1 and CDR2 from the germline V gene are SGHAT and FQNNGV. V lost 4 bases to trimming and J lost 7 bases; unmatched junction nucleotides: 7. There are 14 residues in the CDR3. The CDR3 nucleotides are TGTGCCAGCAGCTGGGACAGACCAACGAATGAGCAGTTCTTC. Encoded protein: CASSWDRPTNEQFF. Based on the CDR3 plus reference TRBV11-2 and TRBJ2-1, the full variable domain is EAGVAQSPRYKIIEKRQSVAFWCNPISGHATLYWYQQILGQGPKLLIQFQNNGVVDDSQLPKDRFSAERLKGVDSTLKIQPAKLEDSAVYLCASSWDRPTNEQFFGPGTRLTVL.

This clonotype has ten or more counts. This chain uses TRBV24-1 with TRBJ2-1; D might be TRBD1 (8 bases). This CDR3 contains 17 residues. Trimming pared 7 bases from V and 4 bases from J, leaving 22 bases between. Germline V gene lookup returns CDR1 KGHDR and CDR2 SFDVKD. The CDR3 reads CATRASTGGGIYNEQFF. In nucleotides, the CDR3 is TGTGCCACCAGGGCCTCTACAGGGGGGGGTATATACAATGAGCAGTTCTTC.

This clonotype was picked up many times. This chain connects TRBV2 to TRBJ2-7; D might be TRBD1 (5 bases). Germline V CDR1 and CDR2: SNHLY, FYNNEI. The length of the CDR3 is 14 residues. V dropped 8 bases and J dropped 2 bases, with 16 bases sitting between them. CDR3 DNA sequence: TGTGCCAGCCTCCCTTCAGGGCTCACCTACGAGCAGTACTTC. Translated: CASLPSGLTYEQYF.

V gene TRBV20-1 combines with J gene TRBJ2-3; 13 positions agree with TRBD2. CDR1 and CDR2 from the germline V gene are DFQATT and SNEGSKA (reference sequence). The CDR3 runs to 21 residues. Trimming removed 1 base from V and 0 bases from J; junction bases left unmatched: 16. CDR3 DNA: TGCAGTGCTAGAGGGGGACAACAGACGACTAGCGGGAGGAGTAGCACAGATACGCAGTATTTT. Its translation is CSARGGQQTTSGRSSTDTQYF.

This clonotype has just a few counts. This chain connects TRBV20-1 to TRBJ2-4; 8 bases map to TRBD2. There are 14 residues in the CDR3. Germline lookup yields CDR1 DFQATT and CDR2 SNEGSKA (reference sequence). The trim removed 5 bases at V and 2 bases at J, leaving 5 bases unmatched. DNA of the CDR3: TGCAGTGCTGGAAGACTAGCGACCAAAAACATTCAGTACTTC. This gives the protein CSAGRLATKNIQYF.

The J gene is TRBJ2-3, the V gene TRBV2; maybe TRBD2 (5 bases). Deletions cut 3 bases from V and 4 bases from J, with 8 bases between. Germline CDR1 SNHLY, CDR2 FYNNEI. The CDR3 loop spans 13 amino acids. The CDR3 DNA sequence: TGTGCCAGCAGTGAGACGCGGGCAGATACGCAGTATTTT. Its translation: CASSETRADTQYF. Combining the CDR3 with reference TRBV2 and TRBJ2-3 gives the whole variable domain EPEVTQTPSHQVTQMGQEVILRCVPISNHLYFYWYRQILGQKVEFLVSFYNNEISEKSEIFDDQFSVERPDGSNFTLKIRSTKLEDSAMYFCASSETRADTQYFGPGTRLTVL.

This clonotype came up a few times. This chain links TRBV6-2 or TRBV6-3 with TRBJ2-5, with 7 bases identical to TRBD2. Looked up from germline, CDR1 is MNHEY and CDR2 is SVGEGT. The CDR3 loop spans 15 amino acids. The J segment lost 1 base and the V segment lost 2 bases, leaving 4 bases of the junction unmatched. The DNA for the CDR3 is TGTGCCAGCAGTTACCTCGGGACTACCCAAGAGACCCAGTACTTC. It yields the protein CASSYLGTTQETQYF.

This clonotype was observed many times. The chain employs TRBV18 and TRBJ2-1, with 9 bases matching TRBD1. J lost 0 bases, V lost 1 base, and 10 bases had no gene match. From germline, CDR1 is KGHSH and CDR2 LQKENI. This CDR3 is built from 19 residues. CDR3 in amino acids: CASSPRGQGPKNSYNEQFF. DNA for the CDR3: TGTGCCAGCTCACCACGAGGACAGGGGCCAAAAAACTCCTACAATGAGCAGTTCTTC.

The table lists this clonotype with many counts. The CDR3 DNA reads TGTGCCAGCAGCATTGAAGTTGGGCCCTACAATGAGCAGTTCTTC. Its protein product is CASSIEVGPYNEQFF. The V and J genes are TRBV7-2 and TRBJ2-1; the D is unclear. This CDR3 region has 15 residues. V lost 5 bases and J lost 2, with 13 bases in between. Germline V gene sequence: CDR1 SGHTA, CDR2 FQGNSA.

A few counts support this clonotype. This may stem from a read error, because a much larger clone lies one nucleotide away. The J gene is TRBJ2-5, the V gene TRBV20-1, with unresolved D. In germline, CDR1 is DFQATT, CDR2 SNEGSKA (reference sequence). This CDR3 is 13 amino acids long. V lost 8 bases, J lost 3 bases, and 16 bases lay in between. The CDR3 protein is CSSTFRSEETQYF. CDR3 coding DNA: TGCAGTTCTACATTTCGGTCCGAAGAGACCCAGTACTTC.

J is TRBJ2-1 and V is TRBV27; 10 positions match TRBD2. The CDR3 extends over 16 amino acids. After removal of 2 bases from V and 2 bases from J, the junction contained 3 bases not matched to a gene. Germline V CDR1 and CDR2: MNHEY, SMNVEV (reference sequence). CDR3 coding DNA: TGTGCCAGCAGTTTAAGCGGGAGGGTCACCTACAATGAGCAGTTCTTC. It encodes CASSLSGRVTYNEQFF.

This clonotype was counted at least ten times. CDR3 residues: CASSLERETEAFF. CDR3 sequence (DNA): TGCGCCAGCAGCTTGGAACGAGAGACTGAAGCTTTCTTT. The J gene is TRBJ1-1, the V gene TRBV5-1; D unresolved. The CDR3 is 13 residues long. Trimming left V 0 bases short and J 5 bases short, with 8 bases between. CDR1 and CDR2 (germline): SGHRS, YFSETQ.

The V call is TRBV15, the J call TRBJ2-7; maybe TRBD1 (6 bases). Trimming removed 4 bases at V and 7 bases at J, with 17 bases between. The CDR3 spans 14 residues. CDR1 is LNHNV and CDR2 is YYDKDF in the germline V gene (reference sequence). The CDR3 bases are TGTGCCACCAGCACCCTGACAGGAACTTGGGAGCAGTACTTC. This sequence encodes CATSTLTGTWEQYF. The variable domain in full, completed from reference TRBV15 and TRBJ2-7, reads DAMVIQNPRYQVTQFGKPVTLSCSQTLNHNVMYWYQQKSSQAPKLLFHYYDKDFNNEADTPDNFQSRRPNTSFCFLDIRSPGLGDTAMYLCATSTLTGTWEQYFGPGTRLTVT.

This clonotype was seen ten or more times. The rearrangement uses TRBV2 and TRBJ2-5; unclear D gene. In germline, CDR1 is SNHLY, CDR2 FYNNEI. CDR3 length equals 12 residues. V was cut by 4 bases and J by 5 bases, with 8 bases left in between. CDR3 amino acids: CASSADGETQYF. The CDR3 DNA reads TGTGCCAGCAGTGCCGACGGCGAGACCCAGTACTTC.

This clonotype was seen many times. The CDR3 DNA reads as TGTGCCAGCAGCCTAAATAAGGGGCCAGATACGCAGTATTTT. Translating gives CASSLNKGPDTQYF. This chain links TRBV11-2 with TRBJ2-3, with D perhaps TRBD1 (5 bases). Per germline, CDR1 SGHAT and CDR2 FQNNGV. The CDR3 is 14 amino acids. V was trimmed by 5 bases and J by 4 bases, leaving 13 bases between them.

This clonotype was observed many times. This chain connects TRBV7-9 to TRBJ2-1; TRBD1 might be the D (6 bases). Germline CDR1 SEHNR, CDR2 FQNEAQ (reference sequence). The CDR3 length is 14 residues. V lost 10 bases and J lost 8, with 21 bases in between. The CDR3 DNA reads as TGTGCCACGCCCCTCGACCAGGGGAAGGATGAGCAGTTCTTC. This sequence encodes CATPLDQGKDEQFF. Based on the CDR3 plus reference TRBV7-9 and TRBJ2-1, the full variable domain is DTGVSQNPRHKITKRGQNVTFRCDPISEHNRLYWYRQTLGQGPEFLTYFQNEAQLEKSRLLSDRFSAERPKGSFSTLEIQRTEQGDSAMYLCATPLDQGKDEQFFGPGTRLTVL.